This T cell receptor beta chain was sequenced in a study of CD8+ T cells in alopecia areata (dated by TCRdb to the late 2010s). A note on the overall study: Treated patients were enrolled in an open-label pilot trial of oral tofacitinib at 5 to 10 mg twice daily for moderate-to-severe alopecia areata. Tofacitinib was given for 6 to 18 months, followed by 6 months of follow-up off drug to assess delayed response and recurrence. The study used high-throughput TCRbeta sequencing to examine T cell clonal expansion in alopecia areata, in both the C3H/HeJ mouse model and human patients. Human TCRbeta sequencing covered scalp tissue and sorted CD4+ and CD8+ peripheral blood T cells from patchy and totalis/universalis alopecia areata patients and healthy controls. Biopsies were taken from tofacitinib-treated patients at baseline and at 4 and 24 weeks of treatment, and a later scalp biopsy was taken in several of the tofacitinib-treated patients. Scalp clonality was compared across normal scalp (n=4), patchy alopecia areata scalp (n=8), and alopecia totalis/universalis scalp (n=8). The RNA source kit depended on sample type: the PAXgene miRNA kit for fixed scalp, the miRNeasy kit for PBMCs, and the RNeasy kit for mouse skin. Amplification of TCRbeta CDR3 regions was done by immunoSEQ multiplex PCR using 35 Vbeta forward primers and 13 Jbeta reverse primers.

From the cysteine up to the phenylalanine, the CDR3 has a length of 12 residues. Just CDR3 DNA is preserved here, 36 bases in frame from base 1. The germline V gene provides CDR1 SNHLY and CDR2 FYNNEI. The V end gives up 8 bases and the J end 7 bases, leaving 3 bases in the junction not matched to a gene. The paper's findings and limits, for the study overall: Compared with mice, TCR sequences shared between patients were less clear, possibly partly because of HLA diversity across the patient population. Resident alphabeta T cells in normal human skin are also sequenced, complicating scalp TCR repertoire analysis, unlike mouse skin dominated by gammadelta T cells. Higher clonality and more expanded CD8+ clones were observed in lesional scalp than in normal scalp, particularly in alopecia totalis/universalis, a finding suggestive of antigenic drive.

As regards this clone: The target of this receptor is not known. No much larger clone is present one base from it, and per-base qualities are unavailable.

The library was obtained by the immunoSEQ multiplex PCR assay. RNA was extracted from all samples and reverse transcribed into cDNA as template for TCR sequencing. SuperScript III was used for first-strand cDNA synthesis, primed with a 2:1 mix of oligo-dT and random hexamers. A synthetic immune receptor repertoire was used to assess amplification bias, and residual bias was removed computationally. The source study handled its data this way. Raw reads were preprocessed to remove errors, and CDR3 was defined by IMGT conventions from the conserved cysteine to phenylalanine. Clonality was calculated as 1 minus Shannon entropy normalized by log2 of the number of productive unique TCRs. Whether scalp clones were CD4 or CD8 was inferred by matching scalp TCRbeta sequences against CD4 and CD8 repertoires sorted from blood. TCRdb's version of the immuneACCESS table is confined to in-frame rearrangements and falls short of the full clone set. An unresolved V gene accounts for under half of the shortfall where checked; the remainder is of unknown origin. V, J and clone size were drawn from that table, and D and trimming were deduced from the DNA. Recorded for this sample are about 160,000 clones; around 47% of them occurred a single time. In total, the top ten clones hold around 6.8% of the sample.

Lesional scalp punch biopsies and peripheral blood were collected from alopecia areata patients. PBMCs were separated by density centrifugation and stained for CD3, CD4 and CD8, after which CD4+ and CD8+ T cells were sorted on a FACSAria. The receptor's source is a human donor with alopecia areata. The sequence links TRBV2 to TRBJ2-2, and TRBD2 aligns with 8 junction nucleotides. The sample was CD4+ T cells sorted from blood. DNA sequence: TGTGCCAGCGCCGCGGGGGGCGGGGAGCTGTTTTTT. Its translation is CASAAGGGELFF.